Given below is one TCR beta chain in context. Other nucleotide sequences in the sample specify the same CDR3. Sequenced by immunoSEQ multiplex PCR; TCRdb stores in-frame clones only, minus some. Of 88,000 or so clones in the sample, less than 90% were seen once. V was shortened by 5 bases and J by 1 base, with 8 bases between the two germline ends. The CDR3 consists of 13 residues. Per germline, CDR1 KGHSH and CDR2 LQKENI. These data are taken from a study of blood T cell repertoires in COVID-19. The clonotype originates from a human donor in a cohort sampled during active COVID-19. This chain links TRBV18 with TRBJ1-1; D uncertain. The material sequenced was peripheral blood. CDR3 coding DNA: TGTGCCAGCTCAGGCCAGGCGAACACTGAAGCTTTCTTT. Translated, it gives CASSGQANTEAFF.